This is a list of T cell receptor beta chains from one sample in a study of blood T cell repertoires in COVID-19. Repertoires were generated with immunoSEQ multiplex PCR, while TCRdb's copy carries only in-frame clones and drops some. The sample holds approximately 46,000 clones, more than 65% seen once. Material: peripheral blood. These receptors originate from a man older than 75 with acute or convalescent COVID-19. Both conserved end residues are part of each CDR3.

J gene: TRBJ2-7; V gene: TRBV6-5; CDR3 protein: CASTTGGSYEQYF
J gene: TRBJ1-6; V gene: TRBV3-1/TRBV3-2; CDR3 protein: CASSQDAGVSPLHF
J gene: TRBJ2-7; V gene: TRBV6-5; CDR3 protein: CASKSQLEQYF
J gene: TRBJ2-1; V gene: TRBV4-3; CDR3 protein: CASSPETGGRNEQFF
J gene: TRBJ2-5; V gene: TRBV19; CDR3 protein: CASSASTGKTQYF
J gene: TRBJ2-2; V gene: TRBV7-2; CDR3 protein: CATPPGQGAYYNTGELFF
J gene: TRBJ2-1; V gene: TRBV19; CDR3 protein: CASSSPGLAGANNEQFF
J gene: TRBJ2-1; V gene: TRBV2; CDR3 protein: CASRAAGALNEQFF
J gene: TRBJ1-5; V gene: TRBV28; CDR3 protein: CASSLLQSNQPQHF
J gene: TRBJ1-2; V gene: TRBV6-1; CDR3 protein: CASSEAQRGYGYTF
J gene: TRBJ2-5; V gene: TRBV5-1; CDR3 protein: CASSFGQGKETQYF
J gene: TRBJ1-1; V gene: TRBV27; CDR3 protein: CASSLSRNTEAFF
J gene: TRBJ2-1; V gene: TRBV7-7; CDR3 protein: CASSPRTGTASYNEQFF
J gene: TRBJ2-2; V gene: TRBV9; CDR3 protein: CASSPPLGLAGAGELFF
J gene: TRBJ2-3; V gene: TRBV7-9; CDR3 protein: CASSLAGLDTQYF
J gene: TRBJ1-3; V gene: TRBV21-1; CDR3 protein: CASSKRGTQGGNTIYF
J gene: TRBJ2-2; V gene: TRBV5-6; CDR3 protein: CASRRDFGEVTGELFF
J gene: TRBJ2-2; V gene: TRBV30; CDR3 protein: CAWSSSGLAGSGAGELFF
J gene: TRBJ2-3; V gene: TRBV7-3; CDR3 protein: CASSRFTGVGRDTQYF
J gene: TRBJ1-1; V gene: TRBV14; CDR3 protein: CASSLTGRNTEAFF
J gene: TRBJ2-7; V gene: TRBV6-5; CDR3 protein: CASSPGQGLRYEQYF
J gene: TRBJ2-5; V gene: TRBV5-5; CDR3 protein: CASSSSGRGQETQYF
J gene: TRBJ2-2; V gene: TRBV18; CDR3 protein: CASSIRDRTGELFF
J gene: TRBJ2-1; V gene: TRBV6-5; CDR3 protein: CASSSRASGYNEQFF
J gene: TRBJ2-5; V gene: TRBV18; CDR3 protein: CASSPPGASVETQYF
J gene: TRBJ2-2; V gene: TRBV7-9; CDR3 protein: CASSRDRAAGELFF
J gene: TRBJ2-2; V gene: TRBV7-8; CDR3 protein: CASSSSTIQGVIGELFF
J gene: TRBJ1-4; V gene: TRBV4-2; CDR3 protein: CASSQDLGAGGEKLFF
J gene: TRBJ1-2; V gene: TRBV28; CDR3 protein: CASSSNYGYTF
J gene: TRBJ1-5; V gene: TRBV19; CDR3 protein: CASSIGSGGGQPQHF
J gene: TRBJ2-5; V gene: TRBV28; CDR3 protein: CASSSPGQGTETQYF
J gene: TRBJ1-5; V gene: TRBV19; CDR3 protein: CASSTSTGNNQPQHF
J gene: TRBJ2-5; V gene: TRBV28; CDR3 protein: CASSPGQLQETQYF
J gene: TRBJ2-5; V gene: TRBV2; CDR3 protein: CASSTLGRQTQYF
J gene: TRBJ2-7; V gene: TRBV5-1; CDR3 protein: CASSAGQGRAHEQYF
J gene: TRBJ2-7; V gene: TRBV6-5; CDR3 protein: CASRTSGSYEQYF
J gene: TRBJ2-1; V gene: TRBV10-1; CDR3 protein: CASSDGGRALNEQFF
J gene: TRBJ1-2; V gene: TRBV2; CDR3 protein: CASSEGRQGYGYTF
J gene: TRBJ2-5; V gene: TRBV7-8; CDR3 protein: CASSATLSRQETQYF
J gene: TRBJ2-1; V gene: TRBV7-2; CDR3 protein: CASSLDGQSYNEQFF
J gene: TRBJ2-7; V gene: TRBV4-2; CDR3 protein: CASSQDHIGTPSFF
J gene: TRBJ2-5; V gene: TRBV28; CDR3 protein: CASSLSRTGRETQYF
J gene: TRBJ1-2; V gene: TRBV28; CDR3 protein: CASSFRDRGLYGYTF
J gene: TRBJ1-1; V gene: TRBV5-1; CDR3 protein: CASSSTGITEAFF
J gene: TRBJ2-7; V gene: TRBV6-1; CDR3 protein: CASGTSYEQYF
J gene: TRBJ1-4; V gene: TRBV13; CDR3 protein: CASSLWYRNEKLFF
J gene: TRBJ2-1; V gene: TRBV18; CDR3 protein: CASSPSAGYNEQFF
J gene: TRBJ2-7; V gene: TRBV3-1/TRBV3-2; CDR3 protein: CASSHTPYEQYF
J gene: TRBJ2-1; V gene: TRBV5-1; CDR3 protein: CASSLIPSGGYNEQFF
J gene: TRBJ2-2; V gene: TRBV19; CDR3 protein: CASSIQAGLNTGELFF
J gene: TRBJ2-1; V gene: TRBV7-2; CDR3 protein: CASSRKRVSYNEQFF
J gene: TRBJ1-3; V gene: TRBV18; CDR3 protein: CASSPGPAAGGNTIYF
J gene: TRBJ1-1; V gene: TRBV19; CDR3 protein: CASSRPGDSLNTEAFF
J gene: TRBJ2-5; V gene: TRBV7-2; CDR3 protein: CASSLGRGETQYF
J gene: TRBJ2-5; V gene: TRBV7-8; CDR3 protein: CASSSFRGRGETQYF
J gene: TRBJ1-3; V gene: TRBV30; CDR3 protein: CAWSEGQPGNTIYF
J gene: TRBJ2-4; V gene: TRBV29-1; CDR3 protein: CSVEGGLAGNIQYF